The 20 T cell receptor beta chains below were found in one sample sequenced in a study of OX40 agonist ivuxolimab in advanced cancers. Measured with immunoSEQ multiplex PCR; TCRdb has only the in-frame clones, and not every one. The table has over 55,000 clones, around nine tenths seen once. The sequenced sample was CD4+ or CD8+ T cells sorted from blood, obtained in a trial of the OX40 agonist ivuxolimab. The origin of the receptors is an adult with an advanced solid tumor such as melanoma, head and neck, liver or kidney cancer.

The chain combines TRBV7-9 with TRBJ1-2; 7 bases match TRBD1. CDR3 length: 14 amino acids. The germline CDR1 and CDR2 sequences are SEHNR and FQNEAQ (reference sequence). J lost 3 bases, V lost 1 base, and 2 bases had no gene match. The CDR3 protein is CASSLETGHYGYTF. CDR3 nucleotide sequence: TGTGCCAGCAGCTTAGAGACAGGGCACTATGGCTACACCTTC. Full variable domain (rest looked up from reference TRBV7-9 and TRBJ1-2): DTGVSQNPRHKITKRGQNVTFRCDPISEHNRLYWYRQTLGQGPEFLTYFQNEAQLEKSRLLSDRFSAERPKGSFSTLEIQRTEQGDSAMYLCASSLETGHYGYTFGSGTRLTVV.

This chain uses TRBV5-1 with TRBJ2-7, with 10 bases fitting TRBD1. The germline CDR1 and CDR2 sequences are SGHRS and YFSETQ. V shed 4 bases, J shed 7 bases, and the junction held 8 bases outside the gene matches. The CDR3 has 14 residues. For the CDR3, the DNA is TGCGCCAGCAGCCAGACAGGGGGCCAGCGGGAGCAGTACTTC. This sequence encodes CASSQTGGQREQYF.

The chain employs TRBV11-2 and TRBJ1-6, with D tentatively TRBD1 (6 bases). The CDR3 sequence is 14 residues long. Per germline, CDR1 SGHAT and CDR2 FQNNGV. Trimming cost V 4 bases and J 7 bases, with 11 bases left between them. CDR3 protein: CASSSQGWNSPLHF. In DNA form, the CDR3 reads TGTGCCAGCAGCTCTCAGGGGTGGAATTCACCCCTCCACTTT. Variable domain in full (rest from reference TRBV11-2 and TRBJ1-6): EAGVAQSPRYKIIEKRQSVAFWCNPISGHATLYWYQQILGQGPKLLIQFQNNGVVDDSQLPKDRFSAERLKGVDSTLKIQPAKLEDSAVYLCASSSQGWNSPLHFGNGTRLTVT.

CDR3 residues: CASSRGARETQYF. The CDR3 coding sequence is TGCGCCAGCAGCCGCGGGGCGAGGGAGACCCAGTACTTC. The chain links TRBV10-1 to TRBJ2-5, with D maybe TRBD2 (6 bases). CDR1 and CDR2 from the germline V gene are WNHNN and SYGVQD (reference sequence). This CDR3 comprises 13 residues. V was clipped by 6 bases and J by 5 bases, with 13 bases between them.

This sequence joins TRBV11-2 and TRBJ2-7, with TRBD1 matching over 8 bases. The germline V gene encodes CDR1 SGHAT and CDR2 FQNNGV. The CDR3 is made up of 15 amino acids. With V trimmed by 5 bases and J by 0 bases, 6 bases remained unmatched. The CDR3 DNA is TGTGCCAGCAGCCAGGGGACAGGAAGCTCCTACGAGCAGTACTTC. It encodes CASSQGTGSSYEQYF.

V and J are TRBV19 and TRBJ1-1; TRBD1 matches 8 bases. The CDR3 covers 14 residues. V lost 8 bases to trimming and J lost 5 bases; unmatched junction nucleotides: 10. CDR1 is LNHDA and CDR2 is SQIVND in the germline V gene (reference sequence). The CDR3 bases are TGTGCCAGTCTCCGGACAGGGTGGGGAACTGAAGCTTTCTTT. It encodes CASLRTGWGTEAFF.

The genes are TRBV4-1 and TRBJ1-1; the D gene is possibly TRBD1 (6 bases). Per the germline V gene, CDR1 is MGHRA and CDR2 is YSYEKL. CDR3 size: 14 residues. V lost 2 bases to trimming and J lost 3 bases, with 10 bases between them. CDR3 amino acids: CASSQRQDDTEAFF. The DNA for the CDR3 is TGCGCCAGCAGCCAACGACAGGACGACACTGAAGCTTTCTTT.

V gene TRBV14 combines with J gene TRBJ2-1; D remains ambiguous. The germline V gene encodes CDR1 SGHDN and CDR2 FVKESK. V was clipped by 2 bases and J by 9 bases, with 17 bases between them. CDR3 size: 15 residues. The CDR3 loop is CASSQSRAKMGEQFF. The CDR3, as DNA: TGTGCCAGCAGCCAAAGTAGGGCTAAGATGGGTGAGCAGTTCTTC.

The CDR3 is CASSLGTSQGGETQYF. The CDR3 nucleotides read TGCGCCAGCAGCTTAGGGACTAGCCAAGGAGGAGAGACCCAGTACTTC. The rearrangement uses TRBV5-1 and TRBJ2-5; 9 positions agree with TRBD2. With 2 bases clipped from V and 4 bases from J, the junction kept 9 bases outside the gene matches. The germline V gene encodes CDR1 SGHRS and CDR2 YFSETQ. This CDR3 region has 16 residues. Drawing the rest from reference TRBV5-1 and TRBJ2-5, the complete variable domain is KAGVTQTPRYLIKTRGQQVTLSCSPISGHRSVSWYQQTPGQGLQFLFEYFSETQRNKGNFPGRFSGRQFSNSRSEMNVSTLELGDSALYLCASSLGTSQGGETQYFGPGTRLLVL.

The genes are TRBV2 and TRBJ2-5, with D uncertain. The CDR3 contains 14 residues. Trimming removed 0 bases from V and 1 base from J, with 6 bases in between. Germline loops: CDR1 SNHLY, CDR2 FYNNEI. CDR3 in amino acids: CASSEARTQETQYF. The CDR3 DNA follows: TGTGCCAGCAGTGAAGCACGGACCCAAGAGACCCAGTACTTC.

The CDR3 DNA follows: TGTGCCATCAGTGTTCAGGGGAGCTATGGCTACACCTTC. This translates into CAISVQGSYGYTF. The chain carries TRBV10-3 and TRBJ1-2; tentative D call: TRBD1 (6 bases). The CDR3 has 13 residues. V dropped 4 bases and J dropped 4 bases, with 10 bases sitting between them. From germline, CDR1 is ENHRY and CDR2 SYGVKD.

V is TRBV5-4 and J is TRBJ2-7; 10 bases match TRBD2. This CDR3 spans 15 amino acids. J lost 4 bases, V lost 4 bases, and 8 bases had no gene match. Germline V CDR1 and CDR2: SGHNT, YYREEE (reference sequence). The CDR3 is CASSPGPSGGYEQYF. The DNA of the CDR3 is TGTGCCAGCAGCCCCGGCCCTAGCGGGGGTTACGAGCAGTACTTC.

The rearrangement uses TRBV5-1 and TRBJ2-4; 9 nucleotides line up with TRBD1. CDR1 SGHRS and CDR2 YFSETQ come from the germline V gene. This CDR3 has 14 residues. V shed 4 bases, J shed 5 bases, and the junction held 4 bases outside the gene matches. Here the CDR3 reads CASSNGQGQNIQYF. Here the CDR3 DNA reads TGCGCCAGCAGCAACGGACAGGGGCAAAACATTCAGTACTTC.

The rearrangement joins TRBV4-1 to TRBJ2-3, with 8 bases lining up with TRBD2. Germline trimming cut 0 bases from V and 0 bases from J; bases unmatched to any gene: 11. Germline values: CDR1 MGHRA, CDR2 YSYEKL. The CDR3 is 19 residues long. This CDR3 is CASSQDIGGGLLSTDTQYF. The CDR3 region has the DNA TGCGCCAGCAGCCAAGATATAGGCGGGGGGTTGCTTAGCACAGATACGCAGTATTTT.

This clone was seen more than once but under ten times. The chain joins TRBV6-1 to TRBJ2-5; 7 bases line up with TRBD1. The CDR3 runs 13 residues. Germline lookup yields CDR1 MNHNS and CDR2 SASEGT. V shed 4 bases, J shed 5 bases, and the junction held 4 bases outside the gene matches. CDR3 loop: CASSVDRAETQYF. The DNA for the CDR3 is TGTGCCAGCAGTGTAGACAGGGCGGAGACCCAGTACTTC.

V is TRBV5-4 and J is TRBJ2-4; D gene ambiguous. CDR1 is SGHNT and CDR2 is YYREEE in the germline V gene (reference sequence). V was pared by 1 base and J by 7 bases, with 6 bases between. The CDR3 spans 12 residues. The CDR3 loop is CASSLPGNIQYF. For the CDR3, the DNA is TGTGCCAGCAGCTTGCCTGGGAACATTCAGTACTTC.

The rearrangement uses TRBV7-9 and TRBJ2-1; the D gene is possibly TRBD2 (7 bases). Trimming stripped 1 base from V and 2 bases from J, with 18 bases between. The CDR3 totals 18 residues. Germline V gene lookup returns CDR1 SEHNR and CDR2 FQNEAQ (reference sequence). In nucleotides, the CDR3 is TGTGCCAGCAGCTTAGTTTCATCCGGGGGGCAGACCTACAATGAGCAGTTCTTC. This translates into CASSLVSSGGQTYNEQFF. Full variable domain (outside the CDR3, taken from reference TRBV7-9 and TRBJ2-1): DTGVSQNPRHKITKRGQNVTFRCDPISEHNRLYWYRQTLGQGPEFLTYFQNEAQLEKSRLLSDRFSAERPKGSFSTLEIQRTEQGDSAMYLCASSLVSSGGQTYNEQFFGPGTRLTVL.

In nucleotides, the CDR3 is TGTGCCAGCAGTGAGCTAGCGGGGGGTCTTTCCTACGAGCAGTACTTC. Translated, it gives CASSELAGGLSYEQYF. V gene TRBV6-1 combines with J gene TRBJ2-7; 11 nucleotides line up with TRBD2. Germline loops: CDR1 MNHNS, CDR2 SASEGT. This CDR3 spans 16 amino acids. Trimming removed 3 bases from V and 1 base from J; junction bases left unmatched: 5.

V gene TRBV2 combines with J gene TRBJ1-2; D ambiguous. The CDR3 sequence is 13 residues long. Per the germline V gene, CDR1 is SNHLY and CDR2 is FYNNEI. Trimming took off 5 bases at V and 4 bases at J, with 11 bases between the two ends. CDR3 in amino acids: CASSRGFTYGYTF. For the CDR3, the DNA is TGTGCCAGCAGTCGGGGATTTACCTATGGCTACACCTTC. Supplemented by reference TRBV2 and TRBJ1-2, the full variable domain reads EPEVTQTPSHQVTQMGQEVILRCVPISNHLYFYWYRQILGQKVEFLVSFYNNEISEKSEIFDDQFSVERPDGSNFTLKIRSTKLEDSAMYFCASSRGFTYGYTFGSGTRLTVV.

This sequence joins TRBV5-6 and TRBJ1-6; D may be TRBD1 (5 bases). This CDR3 is 14 amino acids long. V shed 1 base and J shed 9 bases, with 11 bases lying between them. The germline CDR1 and CDR2 sequences are SGHDT and YYEEEE. This CDR3 reads CASSLRGEGSPLHF. CDR3 DNA sequence: TGTGCCAGCAGCTTGAGAGGGGAGGGTTCACCCCTCCACTTT.